This T cell receptor (beta chain) was sequenced during a study of response to subunit inactivated influenza vaccine. This clonotype was detected a few times. The CDR3 covers 15 residues. The V segment lost 5 bases and the J segment 1 base; nucleotides outside the gene matches: 5. Germline V gene data show CDR1 as MGHRA and CDR2 as YSYEKL. TCRdb re-analysed the RT-PCR reads in MiXCR, keeping a single row per CDR3 protein. Among around 570,000 distinct CDR3 sequences listed, around 8% were seen once. The gene calls are TRBV4-1 and TRBJ2-7; 10 nucleotides align to TRBD1. The sample was PBMCs from blood, taken 23 to 25 months after vaccination. The sequence was collected from a man between 50 and 75 years old who received an inactivated influenza vaccine. For the CDR3, the DNA is TGCGCCAGCAGCAGGGGACAGGGGATTTCCTACGAGCAGTACTTC. It specifies CASSRGQGISYEQYF.